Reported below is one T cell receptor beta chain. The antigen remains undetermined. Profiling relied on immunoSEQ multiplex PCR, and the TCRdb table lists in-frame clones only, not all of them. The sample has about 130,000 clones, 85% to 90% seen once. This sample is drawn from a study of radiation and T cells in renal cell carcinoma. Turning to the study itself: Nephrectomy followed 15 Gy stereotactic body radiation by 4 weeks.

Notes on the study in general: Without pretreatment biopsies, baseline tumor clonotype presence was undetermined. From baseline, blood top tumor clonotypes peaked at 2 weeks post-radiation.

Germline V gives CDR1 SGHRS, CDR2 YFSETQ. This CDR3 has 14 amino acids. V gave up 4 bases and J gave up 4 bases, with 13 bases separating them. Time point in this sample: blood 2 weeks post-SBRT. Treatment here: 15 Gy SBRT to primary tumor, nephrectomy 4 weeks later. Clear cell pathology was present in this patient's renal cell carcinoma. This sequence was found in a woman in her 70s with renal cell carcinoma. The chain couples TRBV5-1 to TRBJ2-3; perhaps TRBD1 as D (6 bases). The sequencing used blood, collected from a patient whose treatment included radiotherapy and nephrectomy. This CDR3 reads CASSPKQGSDTQYF. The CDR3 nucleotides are TGCGCCAGCAGCCCCAAACAGGGCTCAGATACGCAGTATTTT.